This T cell receptor beta chain was sequenced during a study of human T cells and chemical hapten exposure. Study-level information: On around 2 cm by around 2 cm of upper inner arm skin, sensitization was performed with 2% DPC.

Of note for this clonotype: What it binds is not known. Its ends do not fully match the called genes, so a read error is possible.

Described time point: patch test 1, 2 weeks after DPC sensitization. The treatment was: therapeutic diphenylcyclopropenone sensitization with weekly scalp DPC. Via MiXCR, TCRdb re-called the RACE reads, giving one row per CDR3 protein. The table includes 150,000 to 200,000 distinct CDR3 sequences, about 14% detected once. The CDR3 runs 13 residues. Germline values: CDR1 SEHNR, CDR2 FQNEAQ (reference sequence). Study-wide results and limits: Patch test score was positively correlated with the counts of TCRs that had expanded at PT1.

Sample: whole blood, taken in connection with sensitization to the hapten diphenylcyclopropenone (DPC). V and J are TRBV7-9 and TRBJ2-7, with D possibly being TRBD1 or TRBD2 (5 bases each). This sequence originates from a woman aged 25 to 39 with alopecia areata. Some clones in this sample may be carry-over from other donors' samples. The CDR3 coding sequence is TGTGCCAGCAGCGAGGGGTTCGCCTACGAGCAGTGCTTC. This gives the protein CASSEGFAYEQCF.